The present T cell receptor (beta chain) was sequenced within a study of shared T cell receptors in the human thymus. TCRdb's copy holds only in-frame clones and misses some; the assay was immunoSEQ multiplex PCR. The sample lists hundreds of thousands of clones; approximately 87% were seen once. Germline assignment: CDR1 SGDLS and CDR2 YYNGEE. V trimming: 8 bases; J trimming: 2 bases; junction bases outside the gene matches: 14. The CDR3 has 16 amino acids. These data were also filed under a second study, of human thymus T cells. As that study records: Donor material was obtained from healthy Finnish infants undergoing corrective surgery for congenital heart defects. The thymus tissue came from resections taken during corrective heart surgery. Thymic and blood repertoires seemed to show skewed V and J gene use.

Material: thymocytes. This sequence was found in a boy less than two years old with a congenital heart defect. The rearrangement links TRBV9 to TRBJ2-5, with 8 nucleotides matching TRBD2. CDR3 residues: CASTTLKGGRQETQYF. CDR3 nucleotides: TGTGCCAGTACCACCCTGAAGGGCGGGAGGCAAGAGACCCAGTACTTC.